Here is one T cell receptor (beta chain) with its context. The junction departs from the called germline gene at one end, perhaps through a read error. These data originate in a study of blood T cell repertoires in COVID-19. This CDR3 contains 13 residues. In germline, CDR1 is SNHLY, CDR2 FYNNEI. Assay used: immunoSEQ multiplex PCR; TCRdb lists only in-frame clones, some missing. Among about 240,000 clones listed, around 86% were seen once. Sample: peripheral blood. The chain couples TRBV2 to TRBJ2-1, with D possibly TRBD1 on 6 matching bases. The TCR originated in a woman aged 55-70 years with active or convalescent COVID-19. The CDR3 DNA is TGTGCCAGCAGTGAAGCTAACTTTCGAGGGGGTCTCTTC. Translating it yields CASSEANFRGGLF.